This T cell receptor (beta chain) is from a study of cytomegalovirus exposure and HLA in healthy donors. The PCR was carried out with 60 Vbeta primers and 13 Jbeta primers. Repertoires were generated with immunoSEQ multiplex PCR, while TCRdb's copy carries only in-frame clones and drops some. The sample records about 160,000 clones, approximately 78% being singletons. Study conclusions and caveats: Researchers reported in a later analysis that a missense DCLRE1C variant was tied to TCR beta V- and J-gene trimming.

About this clone itself: Its cognate antigen is unknown. Other DNA sequences in the same sample also yield this CDR3.

The TCR originated in a woman aged 18-30 years in good health and CMV-seronegative. Material: PBMCs.

CDR3 sequence (DNA): TGCAGCGTTGAACGAGGGTACGAGCAGTACTTC. Translating gives CSVERGYEQYF. The rearrangement joins TRBV29-1 to TRBJ2-7, with a tentative D call TRBD2 (5 bases). Trimming took 2 bases from V and 4 from J, leaving 6 bases between them. Per germline, CDR1 SQVTM and CDR2 ANQGSEA. The CDR3 has 11 amino acids.